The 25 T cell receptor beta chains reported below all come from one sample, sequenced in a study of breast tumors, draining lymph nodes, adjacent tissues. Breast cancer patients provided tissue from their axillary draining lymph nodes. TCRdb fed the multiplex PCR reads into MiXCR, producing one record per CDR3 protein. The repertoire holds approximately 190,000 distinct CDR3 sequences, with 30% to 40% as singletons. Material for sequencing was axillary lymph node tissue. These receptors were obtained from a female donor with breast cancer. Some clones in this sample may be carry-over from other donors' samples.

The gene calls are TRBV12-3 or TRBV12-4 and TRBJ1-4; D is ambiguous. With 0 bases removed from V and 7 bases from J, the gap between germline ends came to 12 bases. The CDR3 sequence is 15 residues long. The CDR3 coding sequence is TGTGCCAGCAGTTTAGCGCTTGGGCGCGGTGAAAAACTGTTTTTT. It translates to CASSLALGRGEKLFF.

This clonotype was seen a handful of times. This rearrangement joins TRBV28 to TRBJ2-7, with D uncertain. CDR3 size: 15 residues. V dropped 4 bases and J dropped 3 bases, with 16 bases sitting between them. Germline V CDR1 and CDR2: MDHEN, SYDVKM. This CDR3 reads CASSSNSIPLYEQYF. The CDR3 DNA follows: TGTGCCAGCAGTTCCAACAGTATACCCCTCTACGAGCAGTACTTC.

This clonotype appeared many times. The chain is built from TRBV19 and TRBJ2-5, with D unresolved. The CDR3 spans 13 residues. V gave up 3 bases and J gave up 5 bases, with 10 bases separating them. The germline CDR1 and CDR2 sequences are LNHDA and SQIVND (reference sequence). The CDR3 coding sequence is TGTGCCAGTAGTATCCGGTGGGTGGAGACCCAGTACTTC. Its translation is CASSIRWVETQYF.

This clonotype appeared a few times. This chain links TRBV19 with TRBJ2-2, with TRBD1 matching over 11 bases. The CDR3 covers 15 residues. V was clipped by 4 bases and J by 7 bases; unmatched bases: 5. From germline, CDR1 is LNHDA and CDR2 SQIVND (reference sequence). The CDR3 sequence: CASSTGTGGSGELFF. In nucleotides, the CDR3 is TGTGCCAGTAGTACCGGGACAGGGGGAAGCGGGGAGCTGTTTTTT.

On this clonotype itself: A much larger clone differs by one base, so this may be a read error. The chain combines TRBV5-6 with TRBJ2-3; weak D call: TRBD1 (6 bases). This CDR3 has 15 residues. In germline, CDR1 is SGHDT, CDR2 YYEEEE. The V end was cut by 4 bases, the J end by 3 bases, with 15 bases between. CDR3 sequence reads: CASSTRTALTDTQYF. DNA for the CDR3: TGTGCCAGCAGCACCCGGACAGCGTTGACAGATACGCAGTATTTT.

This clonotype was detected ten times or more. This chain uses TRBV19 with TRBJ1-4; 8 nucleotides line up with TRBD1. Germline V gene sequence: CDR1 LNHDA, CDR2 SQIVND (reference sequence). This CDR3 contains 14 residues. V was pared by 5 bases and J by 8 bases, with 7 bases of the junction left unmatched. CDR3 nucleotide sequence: TGTGCCAGTAGTCCAGGGGGCCAAAGGGAAAAACTGTTTTTT. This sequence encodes CASSPGGQREKLFF.

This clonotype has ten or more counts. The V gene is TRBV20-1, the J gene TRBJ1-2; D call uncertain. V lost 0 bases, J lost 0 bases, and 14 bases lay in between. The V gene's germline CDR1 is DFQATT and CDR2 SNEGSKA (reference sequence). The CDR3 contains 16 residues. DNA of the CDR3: TGCAGTGCTAGAGATTTCGGGAACACCGCTAACTATGGCTACACCTTC. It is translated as CSARDFGNTANYGYTF.

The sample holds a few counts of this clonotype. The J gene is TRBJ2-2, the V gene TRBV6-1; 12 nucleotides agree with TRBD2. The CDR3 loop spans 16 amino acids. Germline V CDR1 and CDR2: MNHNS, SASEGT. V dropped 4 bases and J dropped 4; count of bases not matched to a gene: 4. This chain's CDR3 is CASSALAGGRTGELFF. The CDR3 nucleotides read TGTGCCAGCAGTGCTCTAGCGGGAGGGCGCACCGGGGAGCTGTTTTTT.

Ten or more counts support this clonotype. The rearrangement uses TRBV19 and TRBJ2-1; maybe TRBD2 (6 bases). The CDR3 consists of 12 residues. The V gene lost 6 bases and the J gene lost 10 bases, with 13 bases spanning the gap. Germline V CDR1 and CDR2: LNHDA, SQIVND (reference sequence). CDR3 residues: CASRDGGNEQFF. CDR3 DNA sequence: TGTGCCAGTAGGGACGGAGGGAACGAGCAGTTCTTC.

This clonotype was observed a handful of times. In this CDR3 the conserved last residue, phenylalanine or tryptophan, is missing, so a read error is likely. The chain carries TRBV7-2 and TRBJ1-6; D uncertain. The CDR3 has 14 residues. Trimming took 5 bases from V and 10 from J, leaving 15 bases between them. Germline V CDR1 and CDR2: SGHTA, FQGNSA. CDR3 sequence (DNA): TGTGCCAGCAGCCCTGGAACAATAAGGTCACCCCTCCACTCT. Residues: CASSPGTIRSPLHS.

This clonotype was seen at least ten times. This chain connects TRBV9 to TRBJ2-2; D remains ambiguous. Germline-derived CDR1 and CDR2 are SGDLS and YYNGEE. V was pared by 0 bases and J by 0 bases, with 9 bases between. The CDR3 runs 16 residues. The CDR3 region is CASSVVPFSNTGELFF. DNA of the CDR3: TGTGCCAGCAGCGTAGTACCCTTTTCGAACACCGGGGAGCTGTTTTTT. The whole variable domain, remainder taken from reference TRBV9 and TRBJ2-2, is DSGVTQTPKHLITATGQRVTLRCSPRSGDLSVYWYQQSLDQGLQFLIQYYNGEERAKGNILERFSAQQFPDLHSELNLSSLELGDSALYFCASSVVPFSNTGELFFGEGSRLTVL.

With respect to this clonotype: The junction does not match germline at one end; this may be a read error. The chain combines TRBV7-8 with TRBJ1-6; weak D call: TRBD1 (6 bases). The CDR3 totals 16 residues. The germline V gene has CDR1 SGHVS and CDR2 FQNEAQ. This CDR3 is CASRSTPRDTLSPPHF. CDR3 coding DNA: TGTGCCAGCAGATCTACCCCGCGGGACACACTTTCACCCCCCCACTTT. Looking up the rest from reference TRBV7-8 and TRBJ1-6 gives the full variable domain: GAGVSQSPRYKVAKRGQDVALRCDPISGHVSLFWYQQALGQGPEFLTYFQNEAQLDKSGLPSDRFFAERPEGSVSTLKIQRTQQEDSAVYLCASRSTPRDTLSPPHFGNGTRLTVT.

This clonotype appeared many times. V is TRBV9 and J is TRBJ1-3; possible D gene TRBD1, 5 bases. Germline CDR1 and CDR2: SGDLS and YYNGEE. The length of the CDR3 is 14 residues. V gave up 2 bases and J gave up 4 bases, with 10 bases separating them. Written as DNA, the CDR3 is TGTGCCAGCAGCGTTGATCAGGGAGGAAACACCATATATTTT. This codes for CASSVDQGGNTIYF.

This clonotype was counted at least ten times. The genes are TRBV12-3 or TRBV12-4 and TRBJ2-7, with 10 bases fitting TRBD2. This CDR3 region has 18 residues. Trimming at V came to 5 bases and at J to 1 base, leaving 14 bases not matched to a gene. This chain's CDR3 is CASSPSKTSGPTSYEQYF. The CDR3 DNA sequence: TGTGCCAGCAGTCCCTCGAAGACTAGCGGGCCTACTTCCTACGAGCAGTACTTC.

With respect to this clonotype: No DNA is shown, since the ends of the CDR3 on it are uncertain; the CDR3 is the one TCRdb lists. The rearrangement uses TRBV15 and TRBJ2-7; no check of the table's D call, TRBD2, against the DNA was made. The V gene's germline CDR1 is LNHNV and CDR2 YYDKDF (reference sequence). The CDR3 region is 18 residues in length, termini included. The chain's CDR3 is CAICSAPGLAGPSSEQYF.

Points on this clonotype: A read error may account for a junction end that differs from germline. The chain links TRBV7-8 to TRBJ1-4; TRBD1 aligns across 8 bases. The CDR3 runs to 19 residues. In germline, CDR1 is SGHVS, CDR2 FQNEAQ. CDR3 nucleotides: TGTGCCAGCAGCTTTATAGGACAGGGCGCGGGGGCGTTTAATGAAAAACTGTTCTTT. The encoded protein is CASSFIGQGAGAFNEKLFF.

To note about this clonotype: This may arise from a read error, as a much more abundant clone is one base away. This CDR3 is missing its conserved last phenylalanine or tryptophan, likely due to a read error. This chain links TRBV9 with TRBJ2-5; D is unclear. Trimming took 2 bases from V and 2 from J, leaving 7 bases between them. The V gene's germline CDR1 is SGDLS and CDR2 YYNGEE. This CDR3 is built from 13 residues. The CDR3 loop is CASSVRQQETQYS. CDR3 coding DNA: TGTGCCAGCAGCGTCAGGCAGCAAGAGACCCAGTACTCC.

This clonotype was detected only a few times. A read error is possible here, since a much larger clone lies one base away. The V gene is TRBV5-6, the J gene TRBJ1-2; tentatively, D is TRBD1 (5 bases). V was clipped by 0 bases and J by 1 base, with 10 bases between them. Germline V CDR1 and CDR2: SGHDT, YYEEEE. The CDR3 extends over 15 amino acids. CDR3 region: CASSLVQADNYGYTF. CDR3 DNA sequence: TGTGCCAGCAGCTTGGTACAGGCGGATAACTATGGCTACACCTTC. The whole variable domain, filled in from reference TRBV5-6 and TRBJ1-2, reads DAGVTQSPTHLIKTRGQQVTLRCSPKSGHDTVSWYQQALGQGPQFIFQYYEEEERQRGNFPDRFSGHQFPNYSSELNVNALLLGDSALYLCASSLVQADNYGYTFGSGTRLTVV.

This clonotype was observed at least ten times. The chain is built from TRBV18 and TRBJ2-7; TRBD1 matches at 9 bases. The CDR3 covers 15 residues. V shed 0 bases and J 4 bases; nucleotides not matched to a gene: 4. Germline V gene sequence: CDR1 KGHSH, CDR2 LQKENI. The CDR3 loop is CASSPPGQGKYEQYF. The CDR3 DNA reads TGTGCCAGCTCACCACCCGGACAGGGGAAATACGAGCAGTACTTC.

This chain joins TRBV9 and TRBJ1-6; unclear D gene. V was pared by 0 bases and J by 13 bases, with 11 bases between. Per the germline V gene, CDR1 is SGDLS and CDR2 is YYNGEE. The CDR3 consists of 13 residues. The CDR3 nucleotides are TGTGCCAGCAGCGTAGGAAGCGACTCGCCCCTCCACTTT. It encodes CASSVGSDSPLHF.

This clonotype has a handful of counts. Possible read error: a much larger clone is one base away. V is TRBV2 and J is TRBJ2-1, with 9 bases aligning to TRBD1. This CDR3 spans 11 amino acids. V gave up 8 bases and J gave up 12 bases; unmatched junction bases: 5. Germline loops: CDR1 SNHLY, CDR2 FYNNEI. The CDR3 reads CASLTGGGQFF. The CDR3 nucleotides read TGTGCCAGCCTAACAGGGGGCGGGCAGTTCTTC.

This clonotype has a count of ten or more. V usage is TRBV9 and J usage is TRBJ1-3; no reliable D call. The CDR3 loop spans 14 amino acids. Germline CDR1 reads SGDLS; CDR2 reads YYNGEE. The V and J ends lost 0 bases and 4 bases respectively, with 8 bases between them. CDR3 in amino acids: CASSVDSGGNTIYF. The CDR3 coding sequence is TGTGCCAGCAGCGTAGACAGCGGCGGAAACACCATATATTTT.

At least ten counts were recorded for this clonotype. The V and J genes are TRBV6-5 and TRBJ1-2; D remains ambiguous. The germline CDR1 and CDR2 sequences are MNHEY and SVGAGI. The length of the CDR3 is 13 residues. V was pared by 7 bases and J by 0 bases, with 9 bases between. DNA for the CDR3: TGTGCCAGCACGGCATCCTCTAACTATGGCTACACCTTC. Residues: CASTASSNYGYTF.

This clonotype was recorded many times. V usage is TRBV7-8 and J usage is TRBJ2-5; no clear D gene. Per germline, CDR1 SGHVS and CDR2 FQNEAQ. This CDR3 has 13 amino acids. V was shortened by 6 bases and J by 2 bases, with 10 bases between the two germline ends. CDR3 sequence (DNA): TGTGCCAGCAGTCGAGAGAGACAAGAGACCCAGTACTTC. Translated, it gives CASSRERQETQYF. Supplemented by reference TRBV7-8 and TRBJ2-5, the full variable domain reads GAGVSQSPRYKVAKRGQDVALRCDPISGHVSLFWYQQALGQGPEFLTYFQNEAQLDKSGLPSDRFFAERPEGSVSTLKIQRTQQEDSAVYLCASSRERQETQYFGPGTRLLVL.

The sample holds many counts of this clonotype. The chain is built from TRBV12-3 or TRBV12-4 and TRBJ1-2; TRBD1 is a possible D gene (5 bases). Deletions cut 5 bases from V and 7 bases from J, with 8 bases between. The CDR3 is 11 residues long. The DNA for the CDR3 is TGTGCCAGCAGTCTTCAGGGTGGCTACACCTTC. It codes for CASSLQGGYTF.